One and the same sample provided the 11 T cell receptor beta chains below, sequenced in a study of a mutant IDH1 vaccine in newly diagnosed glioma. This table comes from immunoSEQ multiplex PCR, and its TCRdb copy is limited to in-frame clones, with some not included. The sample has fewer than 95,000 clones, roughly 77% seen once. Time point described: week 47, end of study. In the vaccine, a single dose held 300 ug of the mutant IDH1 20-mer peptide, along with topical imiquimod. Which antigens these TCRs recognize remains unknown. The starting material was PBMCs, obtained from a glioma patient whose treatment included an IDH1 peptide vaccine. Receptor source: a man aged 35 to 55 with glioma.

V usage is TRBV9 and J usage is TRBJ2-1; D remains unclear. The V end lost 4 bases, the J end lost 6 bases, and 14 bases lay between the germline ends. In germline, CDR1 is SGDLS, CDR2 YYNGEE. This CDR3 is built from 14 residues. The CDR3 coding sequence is TGTGCCAGCAGCCTCCGGGTGGTGGGCAATGAGCAGTTCTTC. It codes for CASSLRVVGNEQFF.

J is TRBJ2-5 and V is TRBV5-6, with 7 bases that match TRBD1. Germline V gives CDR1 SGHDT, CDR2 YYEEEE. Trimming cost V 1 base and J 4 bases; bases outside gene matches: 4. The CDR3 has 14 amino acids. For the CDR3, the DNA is TGTGCCAGCAGCTTGACAGGGGTCGGAGAGACCCAGTACTTC. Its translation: CASSLTGVGETQYF.

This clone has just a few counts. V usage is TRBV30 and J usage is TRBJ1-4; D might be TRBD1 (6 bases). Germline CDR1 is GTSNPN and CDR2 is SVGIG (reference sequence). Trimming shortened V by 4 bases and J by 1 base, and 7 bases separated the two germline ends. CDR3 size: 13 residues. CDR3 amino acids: CAWKQGTNEKLFF. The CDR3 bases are TGTGCCTGGAAACAGGGAACTAATGAAAAACTGTTTTTT.

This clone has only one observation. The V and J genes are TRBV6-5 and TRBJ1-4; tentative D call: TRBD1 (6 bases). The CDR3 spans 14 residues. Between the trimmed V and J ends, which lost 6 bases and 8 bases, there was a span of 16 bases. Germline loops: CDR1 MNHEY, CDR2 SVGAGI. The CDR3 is CASSTLGGLEKLFF. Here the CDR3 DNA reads TGTGCCAGCAGCACATTGGGGGGCCTCGAAAAACTGTTTTTT.

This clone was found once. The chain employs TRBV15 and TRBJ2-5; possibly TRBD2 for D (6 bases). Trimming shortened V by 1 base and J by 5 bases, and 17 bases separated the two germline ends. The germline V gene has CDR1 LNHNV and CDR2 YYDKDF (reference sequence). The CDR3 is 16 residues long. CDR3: CATSRVSGLGAETQYF. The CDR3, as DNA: TGTGCCACCAGCAGAGTGTCGGGACTCGGCGCCGAGACCCAGTACTTC.

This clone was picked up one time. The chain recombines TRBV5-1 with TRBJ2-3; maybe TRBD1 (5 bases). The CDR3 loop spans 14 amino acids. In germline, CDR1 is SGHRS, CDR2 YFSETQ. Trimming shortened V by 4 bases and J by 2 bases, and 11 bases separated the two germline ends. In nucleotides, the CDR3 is TGCGCCAGCAGCCGCAGGGAACCCACAGATACGCAGTATTTT. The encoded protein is CASSRREPTDTQYF.

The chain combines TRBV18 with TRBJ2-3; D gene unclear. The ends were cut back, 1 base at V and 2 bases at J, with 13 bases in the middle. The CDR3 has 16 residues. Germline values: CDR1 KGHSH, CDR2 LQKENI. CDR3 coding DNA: TGTGCCAGCTCACCACTTGGGTTCGGACCCACAGATACGCAGTATTTT. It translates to CASSPLGFGPTDTQYF.

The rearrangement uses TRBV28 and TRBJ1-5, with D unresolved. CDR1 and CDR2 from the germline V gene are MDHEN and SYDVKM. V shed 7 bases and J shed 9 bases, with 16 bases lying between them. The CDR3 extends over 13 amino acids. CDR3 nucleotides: TGTGCCAGCAACCGGCCCCCCCAGAGGCCCCAGCATTTT. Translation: CASNRPPQRPQHF.

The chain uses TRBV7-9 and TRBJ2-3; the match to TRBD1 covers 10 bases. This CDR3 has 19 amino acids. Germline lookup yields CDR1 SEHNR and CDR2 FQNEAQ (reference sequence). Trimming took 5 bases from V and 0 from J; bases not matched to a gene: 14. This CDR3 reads CASSHLDRGPSTSTDTQYF. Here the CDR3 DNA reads TGTGCCAGCAGCCATCTAGACAGGGGGCCAAGCACTAGCACAGATACGCAGTATTTT.

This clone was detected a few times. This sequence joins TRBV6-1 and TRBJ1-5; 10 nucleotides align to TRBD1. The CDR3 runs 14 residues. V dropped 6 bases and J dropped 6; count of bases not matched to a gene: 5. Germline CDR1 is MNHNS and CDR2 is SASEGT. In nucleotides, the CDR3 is TGTGCCAGCAGCTGGACAGGGGGGATTCAGCCCCAGCATTTT. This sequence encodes CASSWTGGIQPQHF.

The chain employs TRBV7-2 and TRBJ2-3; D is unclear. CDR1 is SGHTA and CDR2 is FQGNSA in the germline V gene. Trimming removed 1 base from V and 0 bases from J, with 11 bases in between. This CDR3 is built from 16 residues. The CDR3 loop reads CASSLDLATSTDTQYF. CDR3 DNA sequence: TGTGCCAGCAGCTTAGATCTGGCTACTAGCACAGATACGCAGTATTTT.